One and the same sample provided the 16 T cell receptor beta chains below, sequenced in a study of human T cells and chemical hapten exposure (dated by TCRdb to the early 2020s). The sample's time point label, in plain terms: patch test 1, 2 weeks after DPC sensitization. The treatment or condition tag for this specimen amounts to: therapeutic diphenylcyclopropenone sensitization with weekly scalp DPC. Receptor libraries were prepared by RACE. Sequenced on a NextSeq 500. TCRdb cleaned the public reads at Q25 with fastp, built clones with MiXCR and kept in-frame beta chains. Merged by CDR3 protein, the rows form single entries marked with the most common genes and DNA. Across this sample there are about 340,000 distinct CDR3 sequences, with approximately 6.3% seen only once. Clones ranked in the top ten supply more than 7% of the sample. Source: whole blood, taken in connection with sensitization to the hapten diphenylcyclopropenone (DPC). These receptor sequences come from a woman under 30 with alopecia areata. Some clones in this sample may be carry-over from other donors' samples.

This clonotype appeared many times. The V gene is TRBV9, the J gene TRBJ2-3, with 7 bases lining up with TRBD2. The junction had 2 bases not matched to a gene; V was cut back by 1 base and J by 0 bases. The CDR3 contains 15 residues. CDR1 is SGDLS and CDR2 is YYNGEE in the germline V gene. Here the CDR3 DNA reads TGTGCCAGCAGCGTAACTAGCGCTAGCACAGATACGCAGTATTTT. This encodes CASSVTSASTDTQYF. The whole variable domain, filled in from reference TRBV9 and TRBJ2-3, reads DSGVTQTPKHLITATGQRVTLRCSPRSGDLSVYWYQQSLDQGLQFLIQYYNGEERAKGNILERFSAQQFPDLHSELNLSSLELGDSALYFCASSVTSASTDTQYFGPGTRLTVL.

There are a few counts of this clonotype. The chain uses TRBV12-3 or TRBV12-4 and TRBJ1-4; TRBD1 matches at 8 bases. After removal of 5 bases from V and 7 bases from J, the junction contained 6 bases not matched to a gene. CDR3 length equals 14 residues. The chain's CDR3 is CASSKDRVVEKLFF. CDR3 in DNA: TGTGCCAGCAGTAAGGACAGGGTGGTTGAAAAACTGTTTTTT.

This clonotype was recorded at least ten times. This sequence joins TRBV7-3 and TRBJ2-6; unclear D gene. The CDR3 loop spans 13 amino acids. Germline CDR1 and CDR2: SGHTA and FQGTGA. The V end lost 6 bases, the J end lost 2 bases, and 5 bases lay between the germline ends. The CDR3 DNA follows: TGTGCCAGCAGATTTACTGGGGCCAACGTCCTGACTTTC. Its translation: CASRFTGANVLTF.

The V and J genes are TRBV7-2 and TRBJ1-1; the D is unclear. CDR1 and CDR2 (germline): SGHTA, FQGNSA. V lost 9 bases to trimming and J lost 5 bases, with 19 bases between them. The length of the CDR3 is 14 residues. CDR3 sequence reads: CASSLALRETEAFF. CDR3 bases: TGTGCCAGTAGCCTCGCGTTGAGGGAGACTGAAGCTTTCTTT.

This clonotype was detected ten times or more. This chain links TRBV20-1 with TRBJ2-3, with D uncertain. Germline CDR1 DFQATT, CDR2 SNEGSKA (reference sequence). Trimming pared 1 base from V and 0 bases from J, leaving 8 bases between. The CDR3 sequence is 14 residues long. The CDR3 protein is CSARGPSSTDTQYF. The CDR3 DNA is TGCAGTGCTAGAGGCCCCAGCAGCACAGATACGCAGTATTTT.

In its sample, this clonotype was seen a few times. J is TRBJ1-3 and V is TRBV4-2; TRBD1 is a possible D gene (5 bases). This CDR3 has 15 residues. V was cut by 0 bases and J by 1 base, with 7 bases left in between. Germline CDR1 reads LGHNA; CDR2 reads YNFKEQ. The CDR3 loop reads CASSQDPGSGNTIYF. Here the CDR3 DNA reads TGTGCCAGCAGCCAAGATCCAGGGTCTGGAAACACCATATATTTT.

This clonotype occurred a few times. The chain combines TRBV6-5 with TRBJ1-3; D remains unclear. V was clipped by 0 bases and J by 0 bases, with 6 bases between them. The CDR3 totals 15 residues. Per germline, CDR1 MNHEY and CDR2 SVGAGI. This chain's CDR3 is CASSYSTYSGNTIYF. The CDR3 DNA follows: TGTGCCAGCAGTTACTCGACTTACTCTGGAAACACCATATATTTT.

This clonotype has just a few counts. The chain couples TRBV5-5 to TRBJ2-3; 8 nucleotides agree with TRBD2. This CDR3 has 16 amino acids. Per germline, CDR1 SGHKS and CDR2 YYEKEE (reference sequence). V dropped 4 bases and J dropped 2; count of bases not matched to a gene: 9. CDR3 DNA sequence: TGTGCCAGCAGCCGGGAGGCGGGGGGTTCCACAGATACGCAGTATTTT. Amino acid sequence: CASSREAGGSTDTQYF. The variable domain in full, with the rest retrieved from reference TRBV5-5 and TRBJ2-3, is DAGVTQSPTHLIKTRGQQVTLRCSPISGHKSVSWYQQVLGQGPQFIFQYYEKEERGRGNFPDRFSARQFPNYSSELNVNALLLGDSALYLCASSREAGGSTDTQYFGPGTRLTVL.

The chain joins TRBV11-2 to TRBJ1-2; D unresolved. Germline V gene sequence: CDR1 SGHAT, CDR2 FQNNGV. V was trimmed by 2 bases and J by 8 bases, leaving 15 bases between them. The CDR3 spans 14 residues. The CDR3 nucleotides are TGTGCCAGCAGCTTAAAATGGGATCAGAGAGGCTACACCTTC. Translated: CASSLKWDQRGYTF.

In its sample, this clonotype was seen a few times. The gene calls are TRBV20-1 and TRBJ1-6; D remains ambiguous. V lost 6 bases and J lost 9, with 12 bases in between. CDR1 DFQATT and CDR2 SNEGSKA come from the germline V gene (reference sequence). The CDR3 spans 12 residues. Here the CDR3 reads CSAPSRLSPLHF. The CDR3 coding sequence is TGCAGTGCCCCTTCACGCCTTTCACCCCTCCACTTT.

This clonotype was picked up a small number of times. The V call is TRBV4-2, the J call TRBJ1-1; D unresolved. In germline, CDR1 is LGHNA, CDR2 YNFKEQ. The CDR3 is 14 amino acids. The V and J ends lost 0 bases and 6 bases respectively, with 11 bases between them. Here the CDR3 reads CASSQDHYLSEAFF. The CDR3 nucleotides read TGTGCCAGCAGCCAAGATCATTATTTATCTGAAGCTTTCTTT.

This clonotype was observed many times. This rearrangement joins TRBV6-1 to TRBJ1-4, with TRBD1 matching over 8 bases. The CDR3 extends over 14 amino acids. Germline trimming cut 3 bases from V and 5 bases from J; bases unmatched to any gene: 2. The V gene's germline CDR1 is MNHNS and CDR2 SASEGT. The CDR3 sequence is CASSDGTGNEKLFF. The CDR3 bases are TGTGCCAGCAGTGACGGGACAGGAAATGAAAAACTGTTTTTT.

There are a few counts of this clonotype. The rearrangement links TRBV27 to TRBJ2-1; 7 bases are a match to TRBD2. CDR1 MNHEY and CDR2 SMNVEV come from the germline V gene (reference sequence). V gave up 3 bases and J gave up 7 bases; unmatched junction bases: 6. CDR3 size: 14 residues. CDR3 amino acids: CASSFGGSWNEQFF. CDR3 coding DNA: TGTGCCAGCAGTTTCGGGGGGTCCTGGAATGAGCAGTTCTTC.

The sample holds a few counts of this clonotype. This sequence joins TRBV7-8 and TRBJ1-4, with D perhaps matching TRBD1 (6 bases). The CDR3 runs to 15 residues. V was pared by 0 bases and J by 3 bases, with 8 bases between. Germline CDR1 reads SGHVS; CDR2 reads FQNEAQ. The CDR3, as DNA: TGTGCCAGCAGCTTAGCCAGGGGATCTAATGAAAAACTGTTTTTT. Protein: CASSLARGSNEKLFF.

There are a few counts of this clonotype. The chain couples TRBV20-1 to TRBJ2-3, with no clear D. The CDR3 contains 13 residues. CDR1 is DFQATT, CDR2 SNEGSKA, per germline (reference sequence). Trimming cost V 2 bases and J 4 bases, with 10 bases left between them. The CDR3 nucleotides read TGCAGTGCTAGATCCCTTAGGTCAGATACGCAGTATTTT. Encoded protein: CSARSLRSDTQYF.

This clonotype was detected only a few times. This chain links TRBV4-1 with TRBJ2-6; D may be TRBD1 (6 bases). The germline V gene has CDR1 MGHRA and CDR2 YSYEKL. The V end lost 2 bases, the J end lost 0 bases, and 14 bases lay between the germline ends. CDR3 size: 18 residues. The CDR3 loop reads CASSQRQADLSGANVLTF. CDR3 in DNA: TGCGCCAGCAGCCAACGACAGGCCGACCTCTCTGGGGCCAACGTCCTGACTTTC.